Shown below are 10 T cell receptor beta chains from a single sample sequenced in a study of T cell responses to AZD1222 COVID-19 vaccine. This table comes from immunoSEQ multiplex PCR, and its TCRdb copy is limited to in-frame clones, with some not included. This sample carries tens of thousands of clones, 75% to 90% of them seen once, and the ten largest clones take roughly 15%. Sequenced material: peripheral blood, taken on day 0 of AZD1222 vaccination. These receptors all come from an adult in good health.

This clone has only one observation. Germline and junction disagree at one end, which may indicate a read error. CDR3 bases: TGTGCCAGCAGTTTATCTCGGACGTCCTCCCACGAGCAGTACTTC. Amino acid sequence: CASSLSRTSSHEQYF. The chain has TRBV27 and TRBJ2-7; D gene uncertain. The germline V gene has CDR1 MNHEY and CDR2 SMNVEV (reference sequence). The CDR3 has 15 amino acids.

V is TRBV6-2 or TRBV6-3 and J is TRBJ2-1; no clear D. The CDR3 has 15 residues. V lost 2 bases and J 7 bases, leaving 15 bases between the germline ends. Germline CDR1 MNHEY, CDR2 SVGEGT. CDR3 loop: CASSYGSGEWNEQFF. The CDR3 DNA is TGTGCCAGCAGTTACGGATCTGGAGAATGGAATGAGCAGTTCTTC.

In nucleotides, the CDR3 is TGTGCCAGCAGTGAAGGCGGGAGGGCCTACAATGAGCAGTTCTTC. This gives the protein CASSEGGRAYNEQFF. V and J are TRBV25-1 and TRBJ2-1, with 9 bases fitting TRBD2. V lost 2 bases and J lost 2; bases outside the gene matches: 1. The germline CDR1 and CDR2 sequences are MGHDK and SYGVNS. The CDR3 loop spans 15 amino acids.

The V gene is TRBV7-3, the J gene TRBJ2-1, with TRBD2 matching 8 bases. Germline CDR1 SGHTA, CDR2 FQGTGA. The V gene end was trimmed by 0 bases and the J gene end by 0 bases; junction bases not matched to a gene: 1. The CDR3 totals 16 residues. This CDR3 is CASSLTSGTSYNEQFF. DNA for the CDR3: TGTGCCAGCAGCTTAACTAGCGGGACCTCCTACAATGAGCAGTTCTTC.

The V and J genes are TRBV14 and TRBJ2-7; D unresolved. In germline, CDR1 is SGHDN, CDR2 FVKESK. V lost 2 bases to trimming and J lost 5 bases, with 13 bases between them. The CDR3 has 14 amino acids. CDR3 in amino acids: CASSQLSKDHEQYF. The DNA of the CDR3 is TGTGCCAGCAGCCAATTAAGTAAGGATCACGAGCAGTACTTC.

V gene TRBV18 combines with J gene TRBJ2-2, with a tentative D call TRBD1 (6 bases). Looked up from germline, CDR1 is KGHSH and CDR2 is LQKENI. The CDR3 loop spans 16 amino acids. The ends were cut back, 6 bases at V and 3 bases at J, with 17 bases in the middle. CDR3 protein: CASSPLDSRDTGELFF. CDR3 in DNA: TGTGCCAGCTCCCCCTTGGACAGCCGGGACACCGGGGAGCTGTTTTTT.

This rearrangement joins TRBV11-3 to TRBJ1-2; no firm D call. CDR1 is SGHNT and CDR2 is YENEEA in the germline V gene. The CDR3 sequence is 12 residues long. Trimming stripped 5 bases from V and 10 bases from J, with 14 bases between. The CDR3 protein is CASSPSPESYTF. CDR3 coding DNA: TGTGCCAGCAGCCCCTCCCCTGAGTCCTACACCTTC.

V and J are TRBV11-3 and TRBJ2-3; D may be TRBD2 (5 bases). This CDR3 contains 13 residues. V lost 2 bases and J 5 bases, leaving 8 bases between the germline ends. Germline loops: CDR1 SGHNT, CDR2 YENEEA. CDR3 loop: CASSLYRGDTQYF. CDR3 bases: TGTGCCAGCAGCTTATACCGGGGAGATACGCAGTATTTT.

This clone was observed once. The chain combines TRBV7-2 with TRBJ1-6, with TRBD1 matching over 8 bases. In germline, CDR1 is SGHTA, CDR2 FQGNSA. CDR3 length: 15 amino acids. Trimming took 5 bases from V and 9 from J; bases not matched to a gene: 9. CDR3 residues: CASSQGQGNSSPLHF. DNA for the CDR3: TGTGCCAGCAGCCAAGGACAGGGCAACAGTTCACCCCTCCACTTT.

CDR3 protein: CAWKRRGTDTQYF. The CDR3 coding sequence is TGTGCCTGGAAGCGGAGAGGCACAGATACGCAGTATTTT. The chain has TRBV30 and TRBJ2-3, with a tentative D call TRBD2 (5 bases). CDR1 and CDR2 (germline): GTSNPN, SVGIG (reference sequence). V was shortened by 4 bases and J by 1 base, with 9 bases between the two germline ends. This CDR3 comprises 13 residues.